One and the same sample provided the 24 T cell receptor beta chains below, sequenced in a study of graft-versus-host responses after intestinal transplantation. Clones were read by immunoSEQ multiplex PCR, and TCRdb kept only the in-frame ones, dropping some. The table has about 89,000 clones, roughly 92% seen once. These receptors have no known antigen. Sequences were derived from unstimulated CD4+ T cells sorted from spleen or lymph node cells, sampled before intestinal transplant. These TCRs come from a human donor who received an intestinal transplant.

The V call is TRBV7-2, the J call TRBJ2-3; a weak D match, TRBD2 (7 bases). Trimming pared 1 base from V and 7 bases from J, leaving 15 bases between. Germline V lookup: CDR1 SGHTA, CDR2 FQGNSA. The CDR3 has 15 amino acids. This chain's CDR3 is CASSLGLEGGNTQYF. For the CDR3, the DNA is TGTGCCAGCAGCTTAGGTCTAGAGGGGGGGAATACGCAGTATTTT.

This CDR3 reads CASSRGTGGQPQHF. CDR3 nucleotides: TGTGCCAGCAGCCGTGGGACAGGGGGTCAGCCCCAGCATTTT. The chain couples TRBV6-5 to TRBJ1-5; TRBD1 agrees at 11 bases. The CDR3 extends over 14 amino acids. Germline CDR1 and CDR2: MNHEY and SVGAGI. Trimming removed 6 bases from V and 6 bases from J; junction bases left unmatched: 4.

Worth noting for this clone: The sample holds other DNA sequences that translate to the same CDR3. The CDR3, as DNA: TGCGCCAGCAGCTTGGTCAGCGTGGGGGAGACCCAGTACTTC. Translating gives CASSLVSVGETQYF. V is TRBV5-1 and J is TRBJ2-5; D gene unclear. The CDR3 has 14 residues. V lost 0 bases to trimming and J lost 5 bases, with 11 bases between them. Germline CDR1 SGHRS, CDR2 YFSETQ.

This CDR3 reads CASSQGDRTPYEQYF. CDR3 nucleotides: TGCGCCAGCAGCCAAGGGGACAGAACCCCATACGAGCAGTACTTC. V usage is TRBV4-1 and J usage is TRBJ2-7, with 7 positions matching TRBD1. The germline gives CDR1 MGHRA, CDR2 YSYEKL. Trimming cost V 1 base and J 4 bases; bases outside gene matches: 7. The CDR3 is made up of 15 amino acids.

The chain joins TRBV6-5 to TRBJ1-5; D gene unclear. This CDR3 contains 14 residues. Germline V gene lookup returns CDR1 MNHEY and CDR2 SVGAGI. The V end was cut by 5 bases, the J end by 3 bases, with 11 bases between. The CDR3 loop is CASSRAVDNQPQHF. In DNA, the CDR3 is TGTGCCAGCAGTAGGGCAGTAGACAATCAGCCCCAGCATTTT.

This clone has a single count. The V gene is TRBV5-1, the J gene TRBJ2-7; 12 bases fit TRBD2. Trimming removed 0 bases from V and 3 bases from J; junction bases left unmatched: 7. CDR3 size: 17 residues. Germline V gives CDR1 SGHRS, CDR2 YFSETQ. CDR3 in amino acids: CASSLGGLAGWGYEQYF. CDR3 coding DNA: TGCGCCAGCAGCTTGGGTGGACTAGCGGGGTGGGGCTACGAGCAGTACTTC.

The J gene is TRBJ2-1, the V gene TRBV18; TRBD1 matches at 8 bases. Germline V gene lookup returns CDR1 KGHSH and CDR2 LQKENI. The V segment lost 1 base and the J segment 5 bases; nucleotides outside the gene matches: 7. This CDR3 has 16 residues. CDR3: CASSPLRDRINNEQFF. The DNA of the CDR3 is TGTGCCAGCTCACCACTCCGGGACAGGATAAACAATGAGCAGTTCTTC.

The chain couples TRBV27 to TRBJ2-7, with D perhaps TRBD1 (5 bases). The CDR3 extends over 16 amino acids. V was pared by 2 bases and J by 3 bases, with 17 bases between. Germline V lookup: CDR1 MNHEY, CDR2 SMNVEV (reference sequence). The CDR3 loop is CASSLGANPYYYEQYF. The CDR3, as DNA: TGTGCCAGCAGTTTAGGGGCCAACCCCTACTACTACGAGCAGTACTTC.

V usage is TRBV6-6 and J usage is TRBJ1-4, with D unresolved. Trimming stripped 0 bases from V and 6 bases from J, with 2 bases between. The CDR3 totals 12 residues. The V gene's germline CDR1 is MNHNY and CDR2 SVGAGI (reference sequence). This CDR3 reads CASSYSDEKLFF. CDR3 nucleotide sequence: TGTGCCAGCAGTTACTCGGATGAAAAACTGTTTTTT.

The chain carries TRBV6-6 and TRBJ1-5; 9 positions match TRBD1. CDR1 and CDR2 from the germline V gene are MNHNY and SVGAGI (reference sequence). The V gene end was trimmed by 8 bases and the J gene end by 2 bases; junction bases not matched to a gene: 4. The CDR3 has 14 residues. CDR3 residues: CASEGQGGNQPQHF. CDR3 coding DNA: TGTGCCAGCGAGGGACAGGGTGGCAATCAGCCCCAGCATTTT.

CDR3 region: CASSSGRGSNYGYTF. As DNA, the CDR3 is TGTGCCAGCAGTTCCGGACGAGGATCTAACTATGGCTACACCTTC. This chain links TRBV27 with TRBJ1-2; D is ambiguous. Per the germline V gene, CDR1 is MNHEY and CDR2 is SMNVEV (reference sequence). V gave up 4 bases and J gave up 0 bases, with 12 bases separating them. This CDR3 has 15 amino acids.

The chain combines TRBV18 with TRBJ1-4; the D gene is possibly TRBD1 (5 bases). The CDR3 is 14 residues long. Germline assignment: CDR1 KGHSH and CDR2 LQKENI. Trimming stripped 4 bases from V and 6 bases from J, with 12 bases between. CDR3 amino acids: CASSRIGGDEKLFF. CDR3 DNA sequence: TGTGCCAGCTCACGCATCGGGGGGGATGAAAAACTGTTTTTT.

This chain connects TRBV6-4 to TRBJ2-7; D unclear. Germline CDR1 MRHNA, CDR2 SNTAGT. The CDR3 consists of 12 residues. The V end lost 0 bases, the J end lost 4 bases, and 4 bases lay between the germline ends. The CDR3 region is CASSDSTYEQYF. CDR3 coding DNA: TGTGCCAGCAGTGACTCTACGTACGAGCAGTACTTC.

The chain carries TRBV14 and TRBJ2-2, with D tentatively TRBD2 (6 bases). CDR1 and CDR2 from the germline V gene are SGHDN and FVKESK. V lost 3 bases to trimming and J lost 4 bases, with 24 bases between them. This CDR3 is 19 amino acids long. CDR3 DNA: TGTGCCAGCAGCCAGAGGGACTTTACTAGACTAGAACGCACCGGGGAGCTGTTTTTT. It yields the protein CASSQRDFTRLERTGELFF.

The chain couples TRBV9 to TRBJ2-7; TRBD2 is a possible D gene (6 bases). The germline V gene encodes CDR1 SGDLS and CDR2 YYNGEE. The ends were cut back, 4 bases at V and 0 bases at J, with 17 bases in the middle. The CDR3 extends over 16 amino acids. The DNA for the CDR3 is TGTGCCAGCAGCCCCCGGTTAGCGGAAAGCTCCTACGAGCAGTACTTC. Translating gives CASSPRLAESSYEQYF.

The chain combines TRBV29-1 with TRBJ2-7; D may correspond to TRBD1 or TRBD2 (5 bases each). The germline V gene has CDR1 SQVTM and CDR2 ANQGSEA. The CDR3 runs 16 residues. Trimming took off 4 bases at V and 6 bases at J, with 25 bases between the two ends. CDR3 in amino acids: CSVGVPGTAKFVEQYF. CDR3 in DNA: TGCAGCGTTGGTGTTCCCGGGACCGCCAAATTCGTCGAGCAGTACTTC.

The CDR3 reads CASSPWTAQAKNIQYF. The CDR3 nucleotides read TGTGCCAGCAGTCCGTGGACAGCCCAAGCCAAAAACATTCAGTACTTC. This sequence joins TRBV27 and TRBJ2-4; possible D gene TRBD1, 6 bases. From germline, CDR1 is MNHEY and CDR2 SMNVEV (reference sequence). The V and J ends lost 5 bases and 0 bases respectively, with 14 bases between them. The CDR3 sequence is 16 residues long.

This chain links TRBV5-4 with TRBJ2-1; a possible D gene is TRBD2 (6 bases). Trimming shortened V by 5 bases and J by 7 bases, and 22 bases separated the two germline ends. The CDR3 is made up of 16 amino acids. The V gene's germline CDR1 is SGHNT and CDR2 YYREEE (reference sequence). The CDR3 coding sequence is TGTGCCAGCAGTCCACCCGCGGGGAGAGTTCGTAATGAGCAGTTCTTC. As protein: CASSPPAGRVRNEQFF.

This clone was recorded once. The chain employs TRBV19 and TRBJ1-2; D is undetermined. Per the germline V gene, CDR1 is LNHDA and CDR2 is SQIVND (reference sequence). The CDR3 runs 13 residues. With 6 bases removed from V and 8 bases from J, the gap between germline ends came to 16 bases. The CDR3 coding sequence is TGTGCCAGTAGCAGCGATTTAACAGAAGGCTACACCTTC. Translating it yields CASSSDLTEGYTF.

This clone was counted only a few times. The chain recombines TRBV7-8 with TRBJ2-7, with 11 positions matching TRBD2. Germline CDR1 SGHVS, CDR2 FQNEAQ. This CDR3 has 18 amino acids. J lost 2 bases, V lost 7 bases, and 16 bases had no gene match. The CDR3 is CASTWFTASGGSTYEQYF. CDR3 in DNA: TGTGCCAGCACCTGGTTTACGGCTAGCGGGGGGAGTACCTACGAGCAGTACTTC.

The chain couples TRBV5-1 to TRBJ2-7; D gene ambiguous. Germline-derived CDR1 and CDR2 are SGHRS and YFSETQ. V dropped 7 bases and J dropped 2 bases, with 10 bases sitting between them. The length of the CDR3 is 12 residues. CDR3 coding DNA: TGCGCCAGCTCCCCACCAGCCTACGAGCAGTACTTC. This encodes CASSPPAYEQYF.

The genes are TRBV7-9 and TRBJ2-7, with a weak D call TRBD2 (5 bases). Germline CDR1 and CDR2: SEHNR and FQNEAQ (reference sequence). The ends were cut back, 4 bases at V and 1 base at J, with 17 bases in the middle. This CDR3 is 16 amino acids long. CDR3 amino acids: CASSSRAPTGSYEQYF. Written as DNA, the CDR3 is TGTGCCAGCAGCTCCCGGGCCCCCACGGGGTCCTACGAGCAGTACTTC.

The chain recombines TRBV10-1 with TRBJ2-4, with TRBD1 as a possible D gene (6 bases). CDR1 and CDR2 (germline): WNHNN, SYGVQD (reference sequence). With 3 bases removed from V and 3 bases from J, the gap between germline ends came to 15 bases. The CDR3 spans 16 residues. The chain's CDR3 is CASSDYREGGKNIQYF. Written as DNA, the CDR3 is TGCGCCAGCAGTGACTACAGGGAAGGAGGCAAAAACATTCAGTACTTC.

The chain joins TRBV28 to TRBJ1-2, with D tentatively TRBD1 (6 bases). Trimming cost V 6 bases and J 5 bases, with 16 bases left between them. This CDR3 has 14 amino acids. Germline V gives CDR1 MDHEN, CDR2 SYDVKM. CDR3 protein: CASSRRTVLYGYTF. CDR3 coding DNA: TGTGCCAGCAGCCGTCGGACAGTTCTGTATGGCTACACCTTC.